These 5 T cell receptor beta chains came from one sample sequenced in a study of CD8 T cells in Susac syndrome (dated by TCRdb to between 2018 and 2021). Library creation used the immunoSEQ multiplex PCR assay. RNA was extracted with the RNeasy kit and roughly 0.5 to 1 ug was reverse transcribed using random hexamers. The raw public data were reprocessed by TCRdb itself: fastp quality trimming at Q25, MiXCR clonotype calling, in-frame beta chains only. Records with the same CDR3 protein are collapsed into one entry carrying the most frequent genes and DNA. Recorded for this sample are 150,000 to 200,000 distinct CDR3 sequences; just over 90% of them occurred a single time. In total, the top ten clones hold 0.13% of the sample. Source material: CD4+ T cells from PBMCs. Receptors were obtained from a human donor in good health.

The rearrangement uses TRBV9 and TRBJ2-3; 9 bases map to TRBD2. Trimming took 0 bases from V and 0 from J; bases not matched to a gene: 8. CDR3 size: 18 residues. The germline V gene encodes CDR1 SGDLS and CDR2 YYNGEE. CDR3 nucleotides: TGTGCCAGCAGCGTAGATCGCGGGGGGGACCTTAGCACAGATACGCAGTATTTT. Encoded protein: CASSVDRGGDLSTDTQYF. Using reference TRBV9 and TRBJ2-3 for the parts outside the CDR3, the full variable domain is DSGVTQTPKHLITATGQRVTLRCSPRSGDLSVYWYQQSLDQGLQFLIQYYNGEERAKGNILERFSAQQFPDLHSELNLSSLELGDSALYFCASSVDRGGDLSTDTQYFGPGTRLTVL.

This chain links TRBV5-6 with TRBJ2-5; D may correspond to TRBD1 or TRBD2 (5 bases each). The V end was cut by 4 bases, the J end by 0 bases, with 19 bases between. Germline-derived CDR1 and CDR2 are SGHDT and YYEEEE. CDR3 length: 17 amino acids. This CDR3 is CASSRGPPLGYQETQYF. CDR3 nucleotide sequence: TGTGCCAGCAGCCGGGGACCGCCGCTGGGGTACCAAGAGACCCAGTACTTC. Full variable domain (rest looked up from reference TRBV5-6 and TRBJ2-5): DAGVTQSPTHLIKTRGQQVTLRCSPKSGHDTVSWYQQALGQGPQFIFQYYEEEERQRGNFPDRFSGHQFPNYSSELNVNALLLGDSALYLCASSRGPPLGYQETQYFGPGTRLLVL.

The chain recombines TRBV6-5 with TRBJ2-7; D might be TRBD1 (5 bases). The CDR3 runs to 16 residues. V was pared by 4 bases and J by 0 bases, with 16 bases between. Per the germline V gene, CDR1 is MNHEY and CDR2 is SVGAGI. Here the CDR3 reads CASSFKLTATSYEQYF. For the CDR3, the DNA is TGTGCCAGCAGTTTTAAACTGACAGCAACCTCCTACGAGCAGTACTTC.

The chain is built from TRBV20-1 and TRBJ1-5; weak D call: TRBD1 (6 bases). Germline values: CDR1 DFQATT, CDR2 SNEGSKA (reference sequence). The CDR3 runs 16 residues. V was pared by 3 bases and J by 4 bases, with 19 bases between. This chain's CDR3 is CSASKPSPGANQPQHF. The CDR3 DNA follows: TGCAGTGCTAGTAAACCTTCCCCGGGGGCGAATCAGCCCCAGCATTTT.

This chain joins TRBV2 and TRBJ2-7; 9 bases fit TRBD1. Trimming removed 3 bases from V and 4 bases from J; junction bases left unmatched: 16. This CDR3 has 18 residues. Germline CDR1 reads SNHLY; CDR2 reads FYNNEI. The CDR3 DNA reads TGTGCCAGCAGTGAGTTAACCTTAGGAGACAGGGGGTTGTACGAGCAGTACTTC. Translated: CASSELTLGDRGLYEQYF.